The 7 T cell receptor beta chains given below trace back to one sample, sequenced in a study of shared clonotypes between healthy human individuals. Generated by immunoSEQ multiplex PCR, the TCRdb table keeps only in-frame clones and is missing some. The data contain about 480,000 clones, less than 85% of them seen just once; the ten biggest clones take up 13%. Source material: PBMCs. The receptor source for this set is a middle-aged woman in good health. Some clones in this sample may be carry-over from other donors' samples.

The chain combines TRBV19 with TRBJ2-6, with D tentatively TRBD1 or TRBD2 (6 bases each). The ends were cut back, 7 bases at V and 3 bases at J, with 16 bases in the middle. The CDR3 length is 16 residues. Per the germline V gene, CDR1 is LNHDA and CDR2 is SQIVND (reference sequence). CDR3 DNA sequence: TGTGCCAGTATGGGTAGGGGGGCACTTGGGGCCAACGTCCTGACTTTC. It specifies CASMGRGALGANVLTF.

This chain uses TRBV7-9 with TRBJ2-3; D is perhaps TRBD1 (6 bases). The CDR3 spans 16 residues. The V end lost 2 bases, the J end lost 2 bases, and 14 bases lay between the germline ends. Germline CDR1 is SEHNR and CDR2 is FQNEAQ (reference sequence). CDR3 sequence (DNA): TGTGCCAGCAGCTTACCGACAGGAGTCAACACAGATACGCAGTATTTT. Protein: CASSLPTGVNTDTQYF.

The chain joins TRBV27 to TRBJ2-1; 10 bases are a match to TRBD2. CDR3 length equals 13 residues. With V trimmed by 5 bases and J by 15 bases, 10 bases remained unmatched. Germline V CDR1 and CDR2: MNHEY, SMNVEV (reference sequence). The CDR3 bases are TGTGCCAGCAGTCTAACACTAGCGGGATATCGGTTCTTC. Translated: CASSLTLAGYRFF.

V is TRBV7-3 and J is TRBJ2-3, with TRBD2 identical over 12 bases. Germline CDR1 SGHTA, CDR2 FQGTGA. J gave up 4 bases and V 5 bases, and 7 bases lay outside the gene matches. The CDR3 is made up of 16 amino acids. The CDR3 loop is CASSLRLAGDSDTQYF. In DNA, the CDR3 is TGTGCCAGCAGCCTCCGACTAGCGGGAGACTCAGATACGCAGTATTTT.

The V call is TRBV30, the J call TRBJ2-7, with D possibly matching TRBD2 (6 bases). The CDR3 is 15 amino acids. Germline V lookup: CDR1 GTSNPN, CDR2 SVGIG (reference sequence). Trimming removed 4 bases at V and 0 bases at J, with 16 bases between. For the CDR3, the DNA is TGTGCCTGGACCGCGGGGCGGGCAAGCTCCTACGAGCAGTACTTC. The encoded protein is CAWTAGRASSYEQYF.

This clone was detected a few times. The rearrangement links TRBV7-9 to TRBJ1-1; no firm D call. This CDR3 region has 11 residues. Trimming cost V 5 bases and J 7 bases, with 8 bases left between them. Germline lookup yields CDR1 SEHNR and CDR2 FQNEAQ (reference sequence). The CDR3 bases are TGTGCCAGCAGCCCTCAGGTTGAAGCTTTCTTT. Encoded protein: CASSPQVEAFF.

The chain recombines TRBV5-1 with TRBJ2-1, with 8 bases identical to TRBD1. Trimming cost V 4 bases and J 2 bases; bases outside gene matches: 11. Germline CDR1 SGHRS, CDR2 YFSETQ. The CDR3 has 17 amino acids. The CDR3 bases are TGCGCCAGCAGCCCTCTACTGACGGGACAGGCCTACAATGAGCAGTTCTTC. Its protein product is CASSPLLTGQAYNEQFF.